This T cell receptor beta chain was identified during a study of beta chain features in type 1 diabetes. Expressed TCRB transcripts got sequenced, as all isolated RNA was reverse transcribed. Libraries were prepared by immunoSEQ multiplex PCR; TCRdb keeps only in-frame clonotypes and omits some of them. The sample has 900,000 or so clones, roughly 16% seen once. The junction had 2 bases not matched to a gene; V was cut back by 3 bases and J by 3 bases. Germline assignment: CDR1 SEHNR and CDR2 FQNEAQ (reference sequence). The CDR3 spans 14 residues. This clone was recorded a few times. V is TRBV7-9 and J is TRBJ2-5, with TRBD2 identical over 9 bases. The sequenced material came from naive CD4+ T cells from blood. The sequence came from a woman aged 18-29 years in good health. CDR3: CASSLSSGKETQYF. The CDR3 DNA reads TGTGCCAGCAGCTTGTCTAGCGGGAAAGAGACCCAGTACTTC.